The 21 T cell receptor beta chains in this list originate from one sample, sequenced in a study of blood T cell repertoires in COVID-19. Measured with immunoSEQ multiplex PCR; TCRdb has only the in-frame clones, and not every one. The sample shows roughly 190,000 clones, roughly 91% of them seen only once. Source material: peripheral blood. The receptors derive from a man in his forties with active or convalescent COVID-19.

The chain uses TRBV18 and TRBJ1-2; tentative D call: TRBD1 (5 bases). Germline V gene data show CDR1 as KGHSH and CDR2 as LQKENI. The V gene lost 2 bases and the J gene lost 0 bases, with 7 bases spanning the gap. CDR3 size: 14 residues. The CDR3 sequence is CASSPTGTNYGYTF. In nucleotides, the CDR3 is TGTGCCAGCTCACCAACAGGCACTAACTATGGCTACACCTTC. Complete variable domain (other parts from reference TRBV18 and TRBJ1-2): NAGVMQNPRHLVRRRGQEARLRCSPMKGHSHVYWYRQLPEEGLKFMVYLQKENIIDESGMPKERFSAEFPKEGPSILRIQQVVRGDSAAYFCASSPTGTNYGYTFGSGTRLTVV.

The rearrangement links TRBV4-3 to TRBJ2-1; no firm D call. The V and J ends lost 3 bases and 4 bases respectively, with 4 bases between them. The CDR3 extends over 12 amino acids. Germline lookup yields CDR1 LGHNA and CDR2 YSLEER. The CDR3: CASSHSYNEQFF. CDR3 nucleotides: TGCGCCAGCAGCCACTCTTACAATGAGCAGTTCTTC.

This chain connects TRBV24-1 to TRBJ2-5; 7 bases agree with TRBD1. The CDR3 runs to 16 residues. V lost 5 bases and J lost 5; bases outside the gene matches: 13. Per germline, CDR1 KGHDR and CDR2 SFDVKD. CDR3 in amino acids: CATSGATGESRETQYF. The DNA for the CDR3 is TGTGCCACCAGTGGCGCCACAGGGGAAAGTAGGGAGACCCAGTACTTC.

The chain carries TRBV7-2 and TRBJ1-1; 9 positions agree with TRBD1. From germline, CDR1 is SGHTA and CDR2 FQGNSA. CDR3 length equals 14 residues. Germline trimming cut 4 bases from V and 11 bases from J; bases unmatched to any gene: 11. The CDR3 DNA reads as TGTGCCAGCAGCTCCCCGGACAGGGGACGAGGTGCTTTCTTT. It yields the protein CASSSPDRGRGAFF.

The V and J genes are TRBV6-2 or TRBV6-3 and TRBJ1-2; D is unresolved. This CDR3 contains 16 residues. Germline V gene sequence: CDR1 MNHEY, CDR2 SVGEGT. V was trimmed by 4 bases and J by 6 bases, leaving 21 bases between them. CDR3 protein: CASSLTQDFGGHGYTF. As DNA, the CDR3 is TGTGCCAGCAGTTTAACCCAGGACTTCGGCGGGCATGGCTACACCTTC.

The chain has TRBV6-6 and TRBJ1-2; D not resolved. The CDR3 is 14 residues long. Trimming pared 4 bases from V and 4 bases from J, leaving 13 bases between. The germline V gene has CDR1 MNHNY and CDR2 SVGAGI (reference sequence). CDR3 amino acids: CASSFPTGSYGYTF. The CDR3, as DNA: TGTGCCAGCAGTTTTCCGACGGGAAGCTATGGCTACACCTTC.

CDR3 sequence (DNA): TGTGCCAGCAGCCGCGGACAGATCCCCACAGATACGCAGTATTTT. This gives the protein CASSRGQIPTDTQYF. The chain combines TRBV5-4 with TRBJ2-3, with a possible D match to TRBD1 (6 bases). Trimming pared 4 bases from V and 2 bases from J, leaving 14 bases between. Germline V gene lookup returns CDR1 SGHNT and CDR2 YYREEE (reference sequence). The CDR3 consists of 15 residues.

The chain has TRBV5-1 and TRBJ2-5, with D perhaps matching TRBD1 (6 bases). V was cut by 3 bases and J by 2 bases, with 14 bases left in between. The CDR3 covers 15 residues. Germline V CDR1 and CDR2: SGHRS, YFSETQ. CDR3 sequence (DNA): TGCGCCAGCAGCTCCCTGGCAGGGGCTCAAGAGACCCAGTACTTC. This encodes CASSSLAGAQETQYF.

This chain links TRBV5-4 with TRBJ2-7; 7 positions agree with TRBD2. The CDR3 contains 14 residues. From germline, CDR1 is SGHNT and CDR2 YYREEE (reference sequence). Trimming cost V 4 bases and J 3 bases; bases outside gene matches: 7. CDR3 sequence (DNA): TGTGCCAGCAGCGGACCCAGGACTAGCTACGAGCAGTACTTC. This encodes CASSGPRTSYEQYF.

The genes are TRBV19 and TRBJ1-6; 8 nucleotides match TRBD1. In germline, CDR1 is LNHDA, CDR2 SQIVND (reference sequence). This CDR3 is built from 15 residues. V lost 6 bases to trimming and J lost 6 bases; unmatched junction nucleotides: 7. The CDR3 sequence: CASRMDRASNSPLHF. In nucleotides, the CDR3 is TGTGCCAGTAGGATGGACAGGGCGAGTAATTCACCCCTCCACTTT.

V and J are TRBV7-6 and TRBJ2-7, with a weak D call TRBD1 (6 bases). V lost 4 bases and J lost 5, with 12 bases in between. The CDR3 length is 13 residues. Germline assignment: CDR1 SGHVS and CDR2 FNYEAQ. The CDR3: CASSYSQGNEQYF. The CDR3 nucleotides read TGTGCCAGCAGCTATAGCCAGGGGAACGAGCAGTACTTC.

V is TRBV19 and J is TRBJ2-5; maybe TRBD2 (5 bases). Germline CDR1 and CDR2: LNHDA and SQIVND (reference sequence). V was shortened by 0 bases and J by 7 bases, with 12 bases between the two germline ends. The CDR3 length is 14 residues. The CDR3, as DNA: TGTGCCAGTAGTATAGATCCGGGCGCGGGGACCCAGTACTTC. Translated, it gives CASSIDPGAGTQYF.

The chain is built from TRBV28 and TRBJ2-7; D gene ambiguous. There are 12 residues in the CDR3. Germline V lookup: CDR1 MDHEN, CDR2 SYDVKM. Between the trimmed V and J ends, which lost 2 bases and 4 bases, there was a span of 6 bases. The CDR3 sequence: CASSLRGYEQYF. CDR3 DNA sequence: TGTGCCAGCAGTTTACGCGGATACGAGCAGTACTTC.

The chain couples TRBV18 to TRBJ1-1, with no clear D. Per the germline V gene, CDR1 is KGHSH and CDR2 is LQKENI. The CDR3 runs 13 residues. The germline V and J ends were trimmed by 3 bases and 1 base, with 6 bases remaining between them. CDR3 nucleotide sequence: TGTGCCAGCTCACCGGAGAAGAACACTGAAGCTTTCTTT. Amino acid sequence: CASSPEKNTEAFF.

The chain couples TRBV5-1 to TRBJ2-6, with D maybe TRBD1 (6 bases). This CDR3 region has 16 residues. The ends were cut back, 4 bases at V and 0 bases at J, with 11 bases in the middle. CDR1 and CDR2 from the germline V gene are SGHRS and YFSETQ. The chain's CDR3 is CASSLTGTSGANVLTF. DNA of the CDR3: TGCGCCAGCAGCCTCACAGGGACCTCTGGGGCCAACGTCCTGACTTTC.

This clone occurred once. J is TRBJ1-3 and V is TRBV18; no clear D gene. Trimming removed 3 bases from V and 0 bases from J, with 9 bases in between. In germline, CDR1 is KGHSH, CDR2 LQKENI. This CDR3 is 15 amino acids long. The chain's CDR3 is CASSPSSSSGNTIYF. As DNA, the CDR3 is TGTGCCAGCTCACCTTCCTCGAGCTCTGGAAACACCATATATTTT.

This clone has a handful of counts. The chain employs TRBV27 and TRBJ1-2; perhaps TRBD1 as D (5 bases). CDR3 length: 14 residues. Germline CDR1 and CDR2: MNHEY and SMNVEV (reference sequence). Trimming left V 10 bases short and J 7 bases short, with 22 bases between. The CDR3 DNA reads TGTGCCACCCTAATCGGGGGTGGGATTGGTGGCTACACCTTC. It specifies CATLIGGGIGGYTF.

The V and J genes are TRBV7-9 and TRBJ2-3, with D hard to call. V was pared by 5 bases and J by 6 bases, with 9 bases between. The CDR3 has 12 residues. From germline, CDR1 is SEHNR and CDR2 FQNEAQ (reference sequence). Written as DNA, the CDR3 is TGTGCCAGCAGCCCTCCCCCGGATACGCAGTATTTT. Translation: CASSPPPDTQYF.

The chain is built from TRBV5-1 and TRBJ1-1, with D possibly being TRBD1 (6 bases). Between the trimmed V and J ends, which lost 4 bases and 0 bases, there was a span of 13 bases. Germline CDR1 SGHRS, CDR2 YFSETQ. This CDR3 is built from 15 residues. The CDR3, as DNA: TGCGCCAGCAGCCTGAGGGGGGGATTGAACACTGAAGCTTTCTTT. Translated, it gives CASSLRGGLNTEAFF.

The rearrangement links TRBV21-1 to TRBJ2-3; TRBD2 is the table's D call, not checked against the DNA. TRBV21-1 is described as a pseudogene. This CDR3 region has 15 residues. The CDR3, as DNA: TGTGCCAGCAGCAAAGAGGCAGGGCGGGGAGATACGCAGTATTTT. This encodes CASSKEAGRGDTQYF.

The V gene is TRBV30, the J gene TRBJ1-5; no clear D. Germline V lookup: CDR1 GTSNPN, CDR2 SVGIG (reference sequence). CDR3 size: 14 residues. With 1 base removed from V and 3 bases from J, the gap between germline ends came to 10 bases. CDR3 nucleotide sequence: TGTGCCTGGAGTGGAGACACCGACAATCAGCCCCAGCATTTT. It translates to CAWSGDTDNQPQHF.